This T cell receptor beta chain was captured by sequencing in a study of T cells in localized non-small cell lung cancer. General study results and limits: The greatest T cell clonality was found in uninvolved adjacent lung (higher than in tumor).

Points on this clone: Its antigen is unidentified.

Germline V gene sequence: CDR1 LNHDA, CDR2 SQIVND (reference sequence). Trimming took 2 bases from V and 7 from J, leaving 11 bases between them. The CDR3 extends over 13 amino acids. Data came from immunoSEQ multiplex PCR; TCRdb stores just in-frame clones and leaves some out. The table records about 59,000 clones, 90% of them present only once. This sequence originates from a woman aged 35 to 75 with stage I lung adenocarcinoma. The sample consisted of peripheral blood, taken before any cancer treatment. The chain recombines TRBV19 with TRBJ1-2; D is uncertain. The CDR3 nucleotides read TGTGCCAGTAGTATAAGGATTCCGGGTGGCTACACCTTC. It encodes CASSIRIPGGYTF.